The sequence of this T cell receptor (beta chain) was determined in a study of blood T cell repertoires in COVID-19. On the study more broadly: Spain, Italy and the United States supplied samples that represented acute and convalescent COVID-19. PBMCs, B-cell-depleted T cells, or T cells were the source of the cDNA or gDNA that made up the material.

Trimming cost V 5 bases and J 6 bases; bases outside gene matches: 4. The CDR3 has 15 amino acids. Germline-derived CDR1 and CDR2 are SGHNT and YENEEA. Some clones are missing from TCRdb's copy, which holds only in-frame ones; the method was immunoSEQ multiplex PCR. In the table there are some 60,000 clones, around 86% of which are singletons. This clonotype originated in a human donor with active COVID-19. The donor label of this sample is uncertain. This rearrangement joins TRBV11-3 to TRBJ2-2, with 12 bases fitting TRBD1. The sequenced sample was peripheral blood. CDR3 in DNA: TGTGCCAGCAGCCCGGGACAGGGGGCGGCCGGGGAGCTGTTTTTT. Amino acids: CASSPGQGAAGELFF.